This passage covers 25 T cell receptor beta chains from one sample sequenced in a study of cytomegalovirus exposure and HLA in healthy donors (dated by TCRdb to 2016 to 2017). Receptor amplification or capture employed the immunoSEQ multiplex PCR assay. The table was pulled from immuneACCESS by TCRdb, which kept in-frame rearrangements only. Such tables lose some clones; where checked, under half of the loss comes from unresolved V genes, and the rest has no known cause. The sample table lists fewer than 200,000 clones, less than 85% of them with a count of one. The top ten constitute 15% to 20% of the sample. Sequenced input: PBMCs. The receptors were gathered from a young man in good health and CMV-seropositive.

This clone was detected once. The chain carries TRBV19 and TRBJ2-1; maybe TRBD1 (6 bases). The germline V gene encodes CDR1 LNHDA and CDR2 SQIVND (reference sequence). The V and J ends lost 3 bases and 0 bases respectively, with 12 bases between them. The length of the CDR3 is 16 residues. CDR3 nucleotides: TGTGCCAGTAGTATGGGGGCAGAGAGCTCCTACAATGAGCAGTTCTTC. Its translation is CASSMGAESSYNEQFF.

The rearrangement links TRBV19 to TRBJ1-1; D remains ambiguous. V was shortened by 6 bases and J by 6 bases, with 17 bases between the two germline ends. The germline CDR1 and CDR2 sequences are LNHDA and SQIVND (reference sequence). The CDR3 is 14 residues long. The CDR3 DNA reads as TGTGCCAGTAGCCATAGCTCGAAAGGAGCTGAAGCTTTCTTT. This gives the protein CASSHSSKGAEAFF.

The chain combines TRBV27 with TRBJ2-7; a weak D match, TRBD1 (5 bases). The V and J ends lost 3 bases and 1 base respectively, with 7 bases between them. This CDR3 has 13 amino acids. Germline V gene lookup returns CDR1 MNHEY and CDR2 SMNVEV (reference sequence). The CDR3 loop reads CASSLGRSYEQYF. The CDR3 DNA follows: TGTGCCAGCAGTTTGGGGCGGTCCTACGAGCAGTACTTC.

The chain carries TRBV27 and TRBJ1-4; TRBD1 agrees at 7 bases. The ends lost 4 bases at V and 7 bases at J; junction bases unmatched: 6. This CDR3 is 14 amino acids long. The germline V gene has CDR1 MNHEY and CDR2 SMNVEV (reference sequence). The CDR3 region is CASSYSGGSEKLFF. Here the CDR3 DNA reads TGTGCCAGCAGTTATTCAGGGGGTAGTGAAAAACTGTTTTTT. Using reference TRBV27 and TRBJ1-4 for the parts outside the CDR3, the full variable domain is EAQVTQNPRYLITVTGKKLTVTCSQNMNHEYMSWYRQDPGLGLRQIYYSMNVEVTDKGDVPEGYKVSRKEKRNFPLILESPSPNQTSLYFCASSYSGGSEKLFFGSGTQLSVL.

The CDR3: CASSLGGVEKLFF. The CDR3 bases are TGTGCCAGCAGTTTAGGGGGGGTGGAAAAACTGTTTTTT. The chain links TRBV28 to TRBJ1-4, with D possibly matching TRBD1 (5 bases). The CDR3 is 13 residues long. Germline CDR1 MDHEN, CDR2 SYDVKM. The V and J ends lost 2 bases and 8 bases respectively, with 9 bases between them.

Only a few counts were recorded for this clone. This CDR3 reads CASSLGTSEGYEQYF. DNA for the CDR3: TGTGCCAGCAGCCTGGGGACTAGCGAAGGCTACGAGCAGTACTTC. The rearrangement links TRBV11-2 to TRBJ2-7, with 10 bases identical to TRBD2. Trimming at V came to 5 bases and at J to 3 bases, leaving 7 bases not matched to a gene. Germline CDR1 and CDR2: SGHAT and FQNNGV. The CDR3 extends over 15 amino acids.

The rearrangement uses TRBV1 and TRBJ2-4; whether TRBD2, the table's D call, matches the DNA was not checked. TRBV1 is an annotated pseudogene. The CDR3 totals 17 residues. CDR3: CTSSQTEAGRAKNIQYF. The CDR3 DNA reads as TGCACCAGCAGCCAAACCGAGGCGGGTAGAGCCAAAAACATTCAGTACTTC.

V is TRBV27 and J is TRBJ1-2; a weak D match, TRBD1 (6 bases). Looked up from germline, CDR1 is MNHEY and CDR2 is SMNVEV (reference sequence). This CDR3 spans 14 amino acids. The germline V and J ends were trimmed by 3 bases and 4 bases, with 12 bases remaining between them. CDR3 loop: CASSFRGRPYGYTF. Written as DNA, the CDR3 is TGTGCCAGCAGTTTCAGGGGCCGCCCCTATGGCTACACCTTC.

The chain uses TRBV30 and TRBJ2-7, with a weak D call TRBD2 (6 bases). Trimming pared 1 base from V and 3 bases from J, leaving 16 bases between. This CDR3 spans 15 amino acids. Germline V gene data show CDR1 as GTSNPN and CDR2 as SVGIG (reference sequence). The CDR3 loop is CAWSEARGFIYEQYF. The CDR3, as DNA: TGTGCCTGGAGTGAGGCCCGGGGGTTTATCTACGAGCAGTACTTC.

V usage is TRBV5-4 and J usage is TRBJ1-1; D may be TRBD1 (5 bases). The CDR3 sequence is 15 residues long. V was pared by 0 bases and J by 1 base, with 10 bases between. Germline loops: CDR1 SGHNT, CDR2 YYREEE (reference sequence). CDR3 in DNA: TGTGCCAGCAGCTTGGTCCGTGACAGGAACACTGAAGCTTTCTTT. This gives the protein CASSLVRDRNTEAFF.

Note on this clone: Sequence at one end of the junction differs from germline and may be a read error. CDR3 sequence (DNA): TGCGCCAGCAGGGCGGGTGGCTTC. Its protein is CASRAGGF. The J gene is TRBJ2-7, the V gene TRBV10-1, with D perhaps TRBD2 (5 bases). The germline CDR1 and CDR2 sequences are WNHNN and SYGVQD (reference sequence). The length of the CDR3 is 8 residues.

This chain uses TRBV29-1 with TRBJ1-2; weak D call: TRBD1 (5 bases). Germline assignment: CDR1 SQVTM and CDR2 ANQGSEA. The CDR3 contains 14 residues. Between the trimmed V and J ends, which lost 3 bases and 1 base, there was a span of 12 bases. This CDR3 is CSVDRGYVNYGYTF. CDR3 DNA: TGCAGCGTTGACCGGGGGTATGTTAACTATGGCTACACCTTC.

The CDR3, as DNA: TGTGCCTGGAGAGCCCGGGGATCTTTTACCTACGAGCAGTACTTC. It is translated as CAWRARGSFTYEQYF. V is TRBV30 and J is TRBJ2-7; tentative D call: TRBD2 (5 bases). The CDR3 sequence is 15 residues long. V dropped 3 bases and J dropped 2 bases, with 17 bases sitting between them. Germline CDR1 and CDR2: GTSNPN and SVGIG (reference sequence).

The rearrangement uses TRBV19 and TRBJ1-5; tentative D call: TRBD1 (6 bases). V shed 5 bases and J shed 4 bases, with 12 bases lying between them. CDR1 and CDR2 (germline): LNHDA, SQIVND (reference sequence). The CDR3 sequence is 14 residues long. The CDR3 reads CASSSGEWNQPQHF. CDR3 sequence (DNA): TGTGCCAGTAGTTCAGGGGAATGGAATCAGCCCCAGCATTTT.

The chain recombines TRBV13 with TRBJ2-1; 10 bases fit TRBD2. Unmatched junction bases numbered 15, after V lost 5 bases and J lost 8 bases. There are 17 residues in the CDR3. Germline V lookup: CDR1 PRHDT, CDR2 FYEKMQ (reference sequence). The CDR3 sequence: CASSPIKASGGAYEQFF. CDR3 in DNA: TGTGCCAGCAGCCCGATCAAGGCGAGCGGGGGGGCTTATGAGCAGTTCTTC. The whole variable domain, filled in from reference TRBV13 and TRBJ2-1, reads AAGVIQSPRHLIKEKRETATLKCYPIPRHDTVYWYQQGPGQDPQFLISFYEKMQSDKGSIPDRFSAQQFSDYHSELNMSSLELGDSALYFCASSPIKASGGAYEQFFGPGTRLTVL.

In DNA, the CDR3 is TGTGCCAGCAGCCCAGAGGTGGGCGGGACCTACGAGCAGTACTTC. Translated, it gives CASSPEVGGTYEQYF. This chain links TRBV4-2 with TRBJ2-7; possibly TRBD2 for D (6 bases). The V and J ends lost 4 bases and 2 bases respectively, with 15 bases between them. This CDR3 spans 15 amino acids. The germline V gene has CDR1 LGHNA and CDR2 YNFKEQ.

This clone was seen once. J is TRBJ1-1 and V is TRBV6-1; 8 nucleotides match TRBD1. J gave up 3 bases and V 0 bases, and 3 bases lay outside the gene matches. The CDR3 is made up of 15 amino acids. Germline CDR1 reads MNHNS; CDR2 reads SASEGT. This CDR3 reads CASSEARTGHTEAFF. The DNA for the CDR3 is TGTGCCAGCAGTGAAGCTCGGACAGGGCACACTGAAGCTTTCTTT.

The chain couples TRBV5-1 to TRBJ2-3; D is perhaps TRBD1 (6 bases). Germline loops: CDR1 SGHRS, CDR2 YFSETQ. Trimming shortened V by 2 bases and J by 3 bases, and 19 bases separated the two germline ends. This CDR3 comprises 17 residues. The CDR3 nucleotides read TGCGCCAGCAGCTTTATGGACAGTAGTGGGGTAACAGATACGCAGTATTTT. Translating it yields CASSFMDSSGVTDTQYF.

The chain employs TRBV28 and TRBJ1-2; 12 nucleotides align to TRBD1. J gave up 6 bases and V 5 bases, and 4 bases lay outside the gene matches. The CDR3 spans 14 residues. Looked up from germline, CDR1 is MDHEN and CDR2 is SYDVKM. The CDR3 spells CASSPGQGADGYTF. In DNA, the CDR3 is TGTGCCAGCAGTCCGGGACAGGGGGCAGATGGCTACACCTTC.

The rearrangement joins TRBV5-4 to TRBJ2-5; TRBD1 is a possible D gene (5 bases). The germline V and J ends were trimmed by 4 bases and 1 base, with 11 bases remaining between them. This CDR3 spans 14 amino acids. Germline lookup yields CDR1 SGHNT and CDR2 YYREEE (reference sequence). CDR3 region: CASSPEGVQETQYF. The CDR3, as DNA: TGTGCCAGCAGCCCGGAAGGGGTCCAAGAGACCCAGTACTTC.

This chain connects TRBV30 to TRBJ2-6; a possible D gene is TRBD1 (5 bases). This CDR3 region has 15 residues. Germline V gene lookup returns CDR1 GTSNPN and CDR2 SVGIG (reference sequence). Trimming took 2 bases from V and 3 from J, leaving 11 bases between them. The CDR3, as DNA: TGTGCCTGGAGTTTAGGGGCAGGTGGGGCCAACGTCCTGACTTTC. This translates into CAWSLGAGGANVLTF.

This chain links TRBV6-1 with TRBJ2-1, with D perhaps matching TRBD2 (6 bases). Germline-derived CDR1 and CDR2 are MNHNS and SASEGT. V dropped 4 bases and J dropped 9 bases, with 10 bases sitting between them. This CDR3 region has 12 residues. DNA for the CDR3: TGTGCCAGCAGTGGACTCGGGGGTGAGCAGTTCTTC. It encodes CASSGLGGEQFF.

The chain uses TRBV28 and TRBJ2-5, with 8 bases aligning to TRBD2. The germline CDR1 and CDR2 sequences are MDHEN and SYDVKM. J lost 3 bases, V lost 4 bases, and 10 bases had no gene match. The CDR3 length is 16 residues. The CDR3, as DNA: TGTGCCAGCAGTTGGGTCCTCGGGCGGGGGGAAGAGACCCAGTACTTC. It specifies CASSWVLGRGEETQYF.

This clone appeared a single time. The CDR3 coding sequence is TGTGCCAGCAGCCCCACAGGAACTGAGCAGTTCTTC. This codes for CASSPTGTEQFF. This chain uses TRBV7-9 with TRBJ2-1, with a possible D match to TRBD1 (5 bases). Germline V gives CDR1 SEHNR, CDR2 FQNEAQ (reference sequence). This CDR3 has 12 residues. Trimming shortened V by 5 bases and J by 9 bases, and 11 bases separated the two germline ends.

The CDR3 nucleotides read TGTGCCAGCAGCCCCAGCGGAAGTTTCTCCTACGAGCAGTACTTC. Amino acids: CASSPSGSFSYEQYF. The chain carries TRBV16 and TRBJ2-7, with D tentatively TRBD2 (5 bases). CDR1 is KGHSY and CDR2 is FQNENV in the germline V gene. CDR3 size: 15 residues. V was clipped by 4 bases and J by 0 bases, with 13 bases between them.